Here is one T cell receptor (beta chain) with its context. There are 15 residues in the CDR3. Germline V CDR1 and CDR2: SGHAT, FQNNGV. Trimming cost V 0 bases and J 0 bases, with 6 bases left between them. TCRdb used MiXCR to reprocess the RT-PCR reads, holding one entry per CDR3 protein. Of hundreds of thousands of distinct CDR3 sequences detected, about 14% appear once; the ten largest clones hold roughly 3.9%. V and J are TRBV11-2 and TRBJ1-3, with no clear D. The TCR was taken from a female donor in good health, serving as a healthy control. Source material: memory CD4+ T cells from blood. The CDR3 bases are TGTGCCAGCAGCTTAGAGTACTTCTCTGGAAACACCATATATTTT. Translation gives CASSLEYFSGNTIYF.